Listed here is a single T cell receptor (beta chain). What it binds is not known. After around nine days in culture, the CD4+ T cells were isolated. Every participant took two doses of the BNT162b2 or mRNA-1273 vaccine. This entry is derived from a study of vaccination effects on CD4 cells after COVID-19. Findings and limits, study-wide: Few convalescent patients, and no early post-infection timepoints, were available to the study.

The table came from immunoSEQ multiplex PCR; TCRdb's copy has only in-frame clones and leaves some out. Altogether fewer than 35,000 clones are present, just under 75% being singletons, with the ten largest covering around 14%. J was trimmed by 7 bases and V by 6 bases; bases with no gene match: 1. Germline CDR1 and CDR2: MDHEN and SYDVKM. This CDR3 contains 12 residues. The origin of this receptor is a human donor who received a COVID-19 vaccine. The sequencing here drew on CD4+ T cells from PBMCs cultured without peptide, taken after COVID-19 vaccination. V and J are TRBV28 and TRBJ1-5; 9 positions agree with TRBD1. The CDR3 reads CASSTGGQPQHF. In nucleotides, the CDR3 is TGTGCCAGCAGCACAGGGGGCCAGCCCCAGCATTTT.